A single sample gave rise to the 20 T cell receptor beta chains below, sequenced in a study of glioma-infiltrating T cells. The iRepertoire nested amplicon-rescue multiplex PCR amplified TCR alpha and beta CDR3s from RNA. TCRdb re-called the multiplex PCR reads with MiXCR, one entry per CDR3 protein. Here the sample spans about 190,000 distinct CDR3 sequences, more than 30% being singletons. The sample taken for sequencing was glioma tissue, nonneoplastic brain tissue, or PBMCs (not recorded which). The receptors were sampled from a human donor with low-grade glioma or glioblastoma, undergoing nonglioma brain surgery, or in good health (not recorded which).

This clonotype was detected ten times or more. The V gene is TRBV7-6, the J gene TRBJ2-7; 7 bases are shared with TRBD1. The germline CDR1 and CDR2 sequences are SGHVS and FNYEAQ. Trimming cost V 0 bases and J 0 bases; bases outside gene matches: 5. The CDR3 loop spans 16 amino acids. CDR3 protein: CASSLAGTVSSYEQYF. For the CDR3, the DNA is TGTGCCAGCAGCTTAGCCGGGACAGTCAGCTCCTACGAGCAGTACTTC.

This clonotype was observed many times. This chain links TRBV27 with TRBJ1-5; no reliable D call. Trimming took off 1 base at V and 2 bases at J, with 3 bases between the two ends. This CDR3 spans 13 amino acids. In germline, CDR1 is MNHEY, CDR2 SMNVEV (reference sequence). This CDR3 reads CASSLLGNQPQHF. The CDR3 DNA sequence: TGTGCCAGCAGTTTATTGGGCAATCAGCCCCAGCATTTT.

This clonotype was observed a handful of times. The CDR3 DNA is TGTGCCAGCAGCTACCGGGAGATTCCAGATACGCAGTATTTT. It translates to CASSYREIPDTQYF. This chain uses TRBV5-6 with TRBJ2-3, with D possibly TRBD2 on 6 matching bases. V lost 3 bases, J lost 4 bases, and 12 bases lay in between. In germline, CDR1 is SGHDT, CDR2 YYEEEE. The CDR3 contains 14 residues.

About this clonotype itself: The missing conserved phenylalanine or tryptophan at the end of this CDR3 makes a read error likely. Because the CDR3's place on the DNA is in doubt, the DNA is left out and the CDR3 is given as listed by TCRdb. V and J are TRBV28 and TRBJ1-6. Looked up from germline, CDR1 is MDHEN and CDR2 is SYDVKM. The CDR3 adds up to 11 amino acids, both ends counted. The CDR3 sequence is CASKSVAPLQS.

V usage is TRBV7-6 and J usage is TRBJ2-1; TRBD2 matches at 7 bases. The V segment lost 5 bases and the J segment 5 bases; nucleotides outside the gene matches: 15. The CDR3 sequence is 17 residues long. Germline assignment: CDR1 SGHVS and CDR2 FNYEAQ. CDR3 coding DNA: TGTGCCAGCAGCCGCCCTAGCGGCAGGCCTGTACACAATGAGCAGTTCTTC. It specifies CASSRPSGRPVHNEQFF.

This clonotype was seen only a few times. J is TRBJ2-1 and V is TRBV19; weak D call: TRBD2 (5 bases). The V and J ends lost 4 bases and 1 base respectively, with 11 bases between them. CDR3 length equals 15 residues. The V gene's germline CDR1 is LNHDA and CDR2 SQIVND (reference sequence). The CDR3 sequence is CASSSNGGSYNEQFF. The CDR3, as DNA: TGTGCCAGTAGTAGTAACGGCGGGTCCTACAATGAGCAGTTCTTC. The complete variable domain, with remaining parts taken from reference TRBV19 and TRBJ2-1, reads DGGITQSPKYLFRKEGQNVTLSCEQNLNHDAMYWYRQDPGQGLRLIYYSQIVNDFQKGDIAEGYSVSREKKESFPLTVTSAQKNPTAFYLCASSSNGGSYNEQFFGPGTRLTVL.

This clonotype has a count of ten or more. The rearrangement uses TRBV7-9 and TRBJ2-5, with D possibly matching TRBD2 (6 bases). V was cut by 1 base and J by 0 bases, with 9 bases left in between. The CDR3 covers 15 residues. Germline lookup yields CDR1 SEHNR and CDR2 FQNEAQ (reference sequence). This CDR3 reads CASSLGGGDQETQYF. In DNA form, the CDR3 reads TGTGCCAGCAGCTTAGGCGGCGGGGACCAAGAGACCCAGTACTTC.

This clonotype was seen many times. The gene calls are TRBV7-2 and TRBJ2-7; 8 nucleotides align to TRBD1. This CDR3 has 15 residues. Germline trimming cut 4 bases from V and 3 bases from J; bases unmatched to any gene: 8. CDR1 is SGHTA and CDR2 is FQGNSA in the germline V gene. The CDR3 sequence is CASSSVTGEGYEQYF. CDR3 sequence (DNA): TGTGCCAGCAGCTCAGTGACAGGGGAAGGCTACGAGCAGTACTTC.

Many counts were recorded for this clonotype. The chain is built from TRBV7-2 and TRBJ2-1; D might be TRBD2 (6 bases). The V end was cut by 5 bases, the J end by 5 bases, with 16 bases between. Per germline, CDR1 SGHTA and CDR2 FQGNSA. The CDR3 spans 15 residues. CDR3: CASSHRAGINNEQFF. DNA for the CDR3: TGTGCCAGCAGCCACCGTGCGGGAATCAACAATGAGCAGTTCTTC. The full variable domain, completed using reference TRBV7-2 and TRBJ2-1, is GAGVSQSPSNKVTEKGKDVELRCDPISGHTALYWYRQSLGQGLEFLIYFQGNSAPDKSGLPSDRFSAERTGGSVSTLTIQRTQQEDSAVYLCASSHRAGINNEQFFGPGTRLTVL.

This clonotype has at least ten counts. The chain carries TRBV7-6 and TRBJ2-7; a possible D gene is TRBD1 (5 bases). V dropped 4 bases and J dropped 6 bases, with 10 bases sitting between them. CDR1 and CDR2 (germline): SGHVS, FNYEAQ. The CDR3 covers 12 residues. The CDR3 sequence: CASSSQRGEQYF. DNA of the CDR3: TGTGCCAGCAGCTCACAAAGGGGCGAGCAGTACTTC.

A note on this clonotype: Given a much more abundant clone one base away, this may be a read error. The gene calls are TRBV7-2 and TRBJ2-1, with 9 positions matching TRBD2. TRBJ2-7 explains the end of the DNA better; the J call may be wrong. CDR3 length: 16 residues. Germline V lookup: CDR1 SGHTA, CDR2 FQGNSA. The CDR3 DNA reads TGTGCCAGCAGCCCGACTTTAGCGGGAGCCCACTACGAGCAGTACTTC. This codes for CASSPTLAGAHYEQYF.

The chain recombines TRBV7-9 with TRBJ1-1; TRBD1 matches 9 bases. The CDR3 has 14 residues. The germline V gene encodes CDR1 SEHNR and CDR2 FQNEAQ (reference sequence). J was trimmed by 7 bases and V by 2 bases; bases with no gene match: 5. The CDR3 DNA follows: TGTGCCAGCAGCTTACCGGGACAGGGTGATGAAGCTTTCTTT. The encoded protein is CASSLPGQGDEAFF.

To note about this clonotype: This may arise from a read error, as a much more abundant clone is one base away. The CDR3 is CASRHDQQQETQYF. As DNA, the CDR3 is TGTGCCAGCAGGCATGACCAGCAGCAAGAGACCCAGTACTTC. The chain is built from TRBV3-1 and TRBJ2-5, with D unresolved. This CDR3 contains 14 residues. Trimming left V 6 bases short and J 2 bases short, with 13 bases between. Germline CDR1 and CDR2: LGHDT and YNNKEL (reference sequence).

The chain joins TRBV27 to TRBJ1-2; weak D call: TRBD1 (6 bases). Per germline, CDR1 MNHEY and CDR2 SMNVEV (reference sequence). Between the trimmed V and J ends, which lost 5 bases and 4 bases, there was a span of 23 bases. CDR3 length equals 17 residues. Here the CDR3 reads CASSPSGGGQGAYGYTF. DNA for the CDR3: TGTGCCAGCAGTCCCTCGGGGGGGGGACAAGGGGCCTATGGCTACACCTTC.

CDR3 in amino acids: CASSPPFLYSYNSPLHF. Written as DNA, the CDR3 is TGTGCCAGCTCACCACCGTTTCTCTACTCCTATAATTCACCCCTCCACTTT. V is TRBV18 and J is TRBJ1-6; D not resolved. Deletions cut 0 bases from V and 0 bases from J, with 9 bases between. The length of the CDR3 is 17 residues. CDR1 is KGHSH, CDR2 LQKENI, per germline.

This clonotype was observed at least ten times. The chain employs TRBV7-9 and TRBJ2-5, with 8 bases identical to TRBD1. The ends lost 5 bases at V and 5 bases at J; junction bases unmatched: 10. The CDR3 length is 15 residues. Germline CDR1 SEHNR, CDR2 FQNEAQ (reference sequence). CDR3 region: CASSRQDRDAETQYF. The CDR3 DNA sequence: TGTGCCAGCAGCCGCCAGGACAGGGATGCGGAGACCCAGTACTTC.

This clonotype showed up just a few times. This chain joins TRBV5-1 and TRBJ2-5; the D gene could be TRBD1 or TRBD2 (5 bases each). The CDR3 totals 15 residues. Per the germline V gene, CDR1 is SGHRS and CDR2 is YFSETQ. Trimming left V 3 bases short and J 3 bases short, with 15 bases between. The CDR3 region is CASSSQGAFKETQYF. In DNA form, the CDR3 reads TGCGCCAGCAGCTCCCAGGGAGCATTTAAAGAGACCCAGTACTTC.

The rearrangement links TRBV18 to TRBJ1-2; 8 positions match TRBD1. The CDR3 sequence is 14 residues long. The germline V gene encodes CDR1 KGHSH and CDR2 LQKENI. Germline trimming cut 4 bases from V and 7 bases from J; bases unmatched to any gene: 8. The CDR3 loop is CASSHRGQGSGYTF. The DNA of the CDR3 is TGTGCCAGCTCACATAGAGGACAGGGAAGTGGCTACACCTTC.

Many counts were recorded for this clonotype. The chain combines TRBV6-1 with TRBJ2-3; 8 nucleotides line up with TRBD1. After removal of 5 bases from V and 0 bases from J, the junction contained 4 bases not matched to a gene. The germline CDR1 and CDR2 sequences are MNHNS and SASEGT. This CDR3 spans 15 amino acids. The CDR3 coding sequence is TGTGCCAGCAGTCGCAGGACAGGGAGCACAGATACGCAGTATTTT. This sequence encodes CASSRRTGSTDTQYF.

This clonotype was seen repeatedly, ten times or more. V usage is TRBV7-2 and J usage is TRBJ2-6; D gene ambiguous. The CDR3 is 12 amino acids. Germline CDR1 is SGHTA and CDR2 is FQGNSA. V was shortened by 2 bases and J by 8 bases, with 4 bases between the two germline ends. CDR3 in DNA: TGTGCCAGCAGCTTAACCCCCAACGTCCTGACTTTC. Protein sequence: CASSLTPNVLTF. The complete variable domain, with remaining parts taken from reference TRBV7-2 and TRBJ2-6, reads GAGVSQSPSNKVTEKGKDVELRCDPISGHTALYWYRQSLGQGLEFLIYFQGNSAPDKSGLPSDRFSAERTGGSVSTLTIQRTQQEDSAVYLCASSLTPNVLTFGAGSRLTVL.